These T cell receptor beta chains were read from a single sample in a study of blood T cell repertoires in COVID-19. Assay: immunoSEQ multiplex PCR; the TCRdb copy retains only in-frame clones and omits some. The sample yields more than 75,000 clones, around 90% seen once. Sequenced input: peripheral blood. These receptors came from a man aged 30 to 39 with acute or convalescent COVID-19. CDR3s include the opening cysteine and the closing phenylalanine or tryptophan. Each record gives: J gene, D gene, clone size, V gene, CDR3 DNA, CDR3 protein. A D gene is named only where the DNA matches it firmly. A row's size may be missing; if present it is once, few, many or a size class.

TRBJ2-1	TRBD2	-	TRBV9	TGTGCCAGCAGCGCAAATCACGTACTAGCGGGAGTAAATGAGCAGTTCTTC	CASSANHVLAGVNEQFF
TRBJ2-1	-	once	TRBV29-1	TGCAGCGTTGAACTGACAGGCACCATTAATGAGCAGTTCTTC	CSVELTGTINEQFF
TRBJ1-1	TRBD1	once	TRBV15	TGTGCCACCAGCAGAGTTAGGGGGCAGGAAACTGAAGCTTTCTTT	CATSRVRGQETEAFF
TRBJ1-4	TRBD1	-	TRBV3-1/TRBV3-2	TGTGCCAGCTCAAGAGAGACAGGGCGGAATGAAAAACTGTTTTTT	CASSRETGRNEKLFF
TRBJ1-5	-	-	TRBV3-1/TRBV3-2	TGTGCCAGCAGCCAAGATACCGGCAGGAATCAGCCCCAGCATTTT	CASSQDTGRNQPQHF
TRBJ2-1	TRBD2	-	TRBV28	TGTGCCAGCAGTCCCCACGGACTAGCGGGAGGCGAGCAGTTCTTC	CASSPHGLAGGEQFF
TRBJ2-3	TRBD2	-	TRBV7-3	TGTGCCAGCAGCCGCCGGGGCCTAGCGGGGGGCACAGATACGCAGTATTTT	CASSRRGLAGGTDTQYF
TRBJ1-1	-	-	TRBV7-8	TGTGCCAGCACCAGGCGGGGGGGGAACACTGAAGCTTTCTTT	CASTRRGGNTEAFF
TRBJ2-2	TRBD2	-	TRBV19	TGTGCCAGTAGTACCATAGCGGGAATCGGCACCGGGGAGCTGTTTTTT	CASSTIAGIGTGELFF
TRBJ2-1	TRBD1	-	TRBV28	TGTGCCAGCTTCCACCTGGGACAGGGGGGGTACAATGAGCAGTTCTTC	CASFHLGQGGYNEQFF
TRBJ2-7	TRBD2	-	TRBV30	TGTGCCTGGGACCTAGCGGCAGATCTCTCCTACGAGCAGTACTTC	CAWDLAADLSYEQYF
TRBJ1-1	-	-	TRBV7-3	TGTGCCAGCAGTCCCGGAGGGATTTTCCATACCACTGAAGCTTTCTTT	CASSPGGIFHTTEAFF
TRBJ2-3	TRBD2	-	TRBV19	TGTGCCAGTAGTGGGCTAGCGGGAACGGGAGATACGCAGTATTTT	CASSGLAGTGDTQYF
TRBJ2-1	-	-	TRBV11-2	TGTGCCAGCAGCCCTCTACGTAGATTTGAGCAGTTCTTC	CASSPLRRFEQFF
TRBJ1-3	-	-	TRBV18	TGTGCCAGCTCACCCCAGAAATCTGGAAACACCATATATTTT	CASSPQKSGNTIYF
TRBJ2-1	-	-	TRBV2	TGTGCCAGCAAATATTCGACTACCCCCTACAATGAGCAGTTCTTC	CASKYSTTPYNEQFF
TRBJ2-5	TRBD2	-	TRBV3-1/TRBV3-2	TGTGCCAGCAGCCAAGAAGGACTAGTAGGGGAGACCCAGTACTTC	CASSQEGLVGETQYF
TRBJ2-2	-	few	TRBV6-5	TGTGCCAGCAGTCCCACAGGGTCCCCCACCGGGGAGCTGTTTTTT	CASSPTGSPTGELFF
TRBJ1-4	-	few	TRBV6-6	TGTGCCAGCAGTTACTCGAGGTTTGGGACTAATGAAAAACTGTTTTTT	CASSYSRFGTNEKLFF
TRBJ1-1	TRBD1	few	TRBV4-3	TGCGCCAGCTCTGCACAGGGGGAAGACACTGAAGCTTTCTTT	CASSAQGEDTEAFF
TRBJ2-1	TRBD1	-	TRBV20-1	TGCAGTGCTAGTCAGGGGGTCCCCCCAAAGAATGAGCAGTTCTTC	CSASQGVPPKNEQFF
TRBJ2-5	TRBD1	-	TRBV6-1	TGTGCCAGCAGCACCCAAGGACAGGCCCAAGAGACCCAGTACTTC	CASSTQGQAQETQYF
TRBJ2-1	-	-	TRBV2	TGTGCCAGCAGTGAAGGCTGGGCTTTAAATGAGCAGTTCTTC	CASSEGWALNEQFF
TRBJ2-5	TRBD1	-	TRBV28	TGTGCCAGCAGTTCCTATACGACAGGGGAAGAGACCCAGTACTTC	CASSSYTTGEETQYF
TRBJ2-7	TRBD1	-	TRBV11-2	TGTGCCAGCAGCACGCGGACAGGGACCGACGAGCAGTACTTC	CASSTRTGTDEQYF
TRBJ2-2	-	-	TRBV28	TGTGCCAGCAGTTTGGAAAATACTATCGGGGAGCTGTTTTTT	CASSLENTIGELFF
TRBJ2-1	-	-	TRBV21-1	TGTGCCAGCAGCAAAGATCACACAGGGAAGGTTTACAATGAGCAGTTCTTC	CASSKDHTGKVYNEQFF
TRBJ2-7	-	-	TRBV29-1	TGCAGCGTTGAAGAGGGGGGGCTCTCCTACGAGCAGTACTTC	CSVEEGGLSYEQYF
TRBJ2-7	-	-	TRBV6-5	TGTGCCAGCAGCTCAGGGTTCTCCTACGAGCAGTACTTC	CASSSGFSYEQYF
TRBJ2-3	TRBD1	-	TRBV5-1	TGCGCCAGTCGGGGACAGGGTTGGAATTTT	CASRGQGWNF
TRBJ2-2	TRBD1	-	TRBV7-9	TGTGCCAGCAGGGATACAGGGGGGACCGGGGAGCTGTTTTTT	CASRDTGGTGELFF
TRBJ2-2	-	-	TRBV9	TGTGCCAGCAGCGTTAGTTTTGCCGGGGAGCTGTTTTTT	CASSVSFAGELFF
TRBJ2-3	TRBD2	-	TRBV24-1	TGTGCCACCAGTGACTTGACTAGCGGGAGTAAGGATACGCAGTATTTT	CATSDLTSGSKDTQYF
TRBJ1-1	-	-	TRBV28	TGTGCCAGCAGCTCACCATATCGTGGGGTTGATCAGGGGAACACTGAAGCTTTCTTT	CASSSPYRGVDQGNTEAFF
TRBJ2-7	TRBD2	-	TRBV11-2	TGTGCCAGCAGCTTCGGACTAGCGGGAGGAATAACCTACGAGCAGTACTTC	CASSFGLAGGITYEQYF
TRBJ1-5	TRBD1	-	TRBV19	TGTGCCAGTAGTACCCAGACAGGGAATCAGCCCCAGCATTTT	CASSTQTGNQPQHF
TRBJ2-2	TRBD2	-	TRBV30	TGTGCCTGGAGTGTAGCGGGAGGGGGGACCGGGGAGCTGTTTTTT	CAWSVAGGGTGELFF
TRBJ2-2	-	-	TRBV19	TGTGCCAGTAGTTTCAGGGGTAGTAACACCGGGGAGCTGTTTTTT	CASSFRGSNTGELFF
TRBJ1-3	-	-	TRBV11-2	TGTGCCAGTCAGCCCGGGGCTGGAAACACCATATATTTT	CASQPGAGNTIYF
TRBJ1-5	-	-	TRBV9	TGTGCCAGCAGCGTAGGAACGGGTACTAATCAGCCCCAGCATTTT	CASSVGTGTNQPQHF
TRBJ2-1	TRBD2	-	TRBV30	TGTGCCTGGACCCTGGGACTAGCGGGGGATGAGCAGTTCTTC	CAWTLGLAGDEQFF
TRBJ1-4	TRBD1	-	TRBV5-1	TGCGCCAGCAGCCCTAAACCGACAGGGCCGAATGAAAAACTGTTTTTT	CASSPKPTGPNEKLFF
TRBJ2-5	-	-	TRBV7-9	TGTGCCAGCAGCTTAGACTTTCAAGAGACCCAGTACTTC	CASSLDFQETQYF
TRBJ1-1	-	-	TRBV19	TGTGCCAGTAGTATACGGAGGGAGAACACTGAAGCTTTCTTT	CASSIRRENTEAFF
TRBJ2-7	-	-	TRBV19	TGTGCCAGTAGTATCCAGGGGTTCTCCTACGAGCAGTACTTC	CASSIQGFSYEQYF